This is a list of T cell receptor beta chains from one sample in a study of cytotoxic CD8 clonotypes in ibrutinib-treated CLL. Profiling relied on immunoSEQ multiplex PCR, and the TCRdb table lists in-frame clones only, not all of them. The table shows roughly 97,000 clones, with roughly 80% occurring only once. The sample here was PBMCs, taken after 12 months of ibrutinib treatment. Receptors were obtained from a human donor with chronic lymphocytic leukemia. CDR3s include the opening cysteine and the closing phenylalanine or tryptophan. A D gene is named only where the DNA matches it firmly. Expanded clones are given a class, and other clones once, few, many or no size at all.

V	D	size	J	DNA	CDR3
TRBV5-8	NA	NA	TRBJ1-2	TGTGCCAGCAGCCAACCTCCTGTGGGGGACGGCTACACCTTC	CASSQPPVGDGYTF
TRBV9	TRBD1	once	TRBJ2-7	TGTGCCAGCAGCTCTGGACAGGAAGCCACCTACGAGCAGTACTTC	CASSSGQEATYEQYF
TRBV5-4	NA	few	TRBJ1-6	TGTGCCAGCAGCTTGGGGAATAATTCACCCCTCCACTTT	CASSLGNNSPLHF
TRBV7-9	NA	few	TRBJ1-1	TGTGCCAGCAGCTTAGCTGGTGAAGCTTTCTTT	CASSLAGEAFF
TRBV18	NA	once	TRBJ2-1	TGTGCCAGCTCAGCTAACAGAAATGAGCAGTTCTTC	CASSANRNEQFF
TRBV30	TRBD1	few	TRBJ2-4	TGTGCCTGGAGTCCGCGACAGGGGTGGACCAAAAACATTCAGTACTTC	CAWSPRQGWTKNIQYF
TRBV9	TRBD1	NA	TRBJ2-7	TGTGCCAGCAGCGAAGGGGGACAGGGGACCTACGAGCAGTACTTC	CASSEGGQGTYEQYF
TRBV12-5	NA	NA	TRBJ1-1	TGTGCTAGTGGTTTGACACAAAAAAACACTGAAGCTTTCTTT	CASGLTQKNTEAFF
TRBV4-2	NA	NA	TRBJ1-3	TGTGCCAGCAGCCAAGCCGGGACTACTGGAAACACCATATATTTT	CASSQAGTTGNTIYF
TRBV7-6	NA	NA	TRBJ2-2	TGTGCCAGCAGCTTAGCCAGGGCGGGCACCGGGGAGCTGTTTTTT	CASSLARAGTGELFF
TRBV19	TRBD2	NA	TRBJ2-1	TGTGCCAGTAGTATAGGAGGGACTAGTATTGAGCAGTTCTTC	CASSIGGTSIEQFF
TRBV6-1	NA	NA	TRBJ2-1	TGTGCCAGCAGTGTGCCCCCGGCGGGGAAAGAGCAGTTCTTC	CASSVPPAGKEQFF
TRBV11-3	NA	NA	TRBJ1-5	TGTGCCAGCAGCTCGGGCAGGAATCAGCCCCAGCATTTT	CASSSGRNQPQHF
TRBV4-2	TRBD1	NA	TRBJ1-6	TGTGCCAGCAGCACGCAGGGGGGGGACAGCTTCGTGGCGGAGTCACCCCTCCACTTT	CASSTQGGDSFVAESPLHF
TRBV27	TRBD1	NA	TRBJ1-1	TGTGCCAGCAGCCCGGACCGAACTTGGACAGGTGACAAAGCTTTCTTT	CASSPDRTWTGDKAFF
TRBV5-1	NA	NA	TRBJ2-7	TGCGCCAGCAAAAAGCAGGGGGGAACAGCCTACGAGCAGTACTTC	CASKKQGGTAYEQYF
TRBV18	NA	NA	TRBJ2-2	TGTGCCAGCTCACCATTCGGGGGCCGGGACACCGGGGAGCTGTTTTTT	CASSPFGGRDTGELFF
TRBV4-1	NA	NA	TRBJ1-5	TGCGCCAGCAGCCTTTGGGGGGTCGATCAGCCCCAGCATTTT	CASSLWGVDQPQHF
TRBV7-3	NA	NA	TRBJ1-1	TGTGCCAGCAGCAAGACCAGTCCGGCCACTGAAGCTTTCTTT	CASSKTSPATEAFF
TRBV13	NA	NA	TRBJ2-1	TGTGCCAGCAGCAAGGGACACACGATCTCCTACAATGAGCAGTTCTTC	CASSKGHTISYNEQFF
TRBV5-1	NA	NA	TRBJ1-6	TGCGCCAGCGGCCCCGAAAGCTCCTATAATTCACCCCTCCACTTT	CASGPESSYNSPLHF
TRBV5-4	TRBD2	NA	TRBJ2-1	TGTGCCAGCAGCTTGGTCGAAGCGGGGGGCAGGGATGAGCAGTTCTTC	CASSLVEAGGRDEQFF
TRBV14	NA	NA	TRBJ1-2	TGTGCCAGCAGCCAAGTAACAGGGTATGGCTACACCTTC	CASSQVTGYGYTF
TRBV7-9	NA	NA	TRBJ2-5	TGTGCCAGCAGCTTATTCGGCGATCAAGAGACCCAGTACTTC	CASSLFGDQETQYF
TRBV6-6	NA	once	TRBJ2-5	TGTGCCAGCAGCTTGGACAGAGAGACCCAGTACTTC	CASSLDRETQYF
TRBV6-7	NA	few	TRBJ1-1	TGTGCCAGTCAGAGGGCCACTGAAGCTTTCTTT	CASQRATEAFF
TRBV2	TRBD1	NA	TRBJ2-7	TGTGCCACCTTACCGGACAGGGGGCGAGGAAGCTTC	CATLPDRGRGSF
TRBV6-4	TRBD2	NA	TRBJ2-3	TGTGCCAGCAGTGCTACTAGCGTTCTCACAGATACGCAGTATTTT	CASSATSVLTDTQYF
TRBV19	NA	many	TRBJ2-2	TGTGCCAGTAAATTGGAGGGTCGGGGCAAACTACTTTACCGGGGAGCTGTTTTT	CASKLEGRGKLLYRGAVF
TRBV7-2	TRBD2	NA	TRBJ2-5	TGTGCCAGCAGCTCCGGATGGACTAGCGGCCAAGAGACCCAGTACTTC	CASSSGWTSGQETQYF
TRBV2	NA	NA	TRBJ1-1	TGTGCCAGCAGTGCGGATGCTGAAGCTTTCTTT	CASSADAEAFF
TRBV7-2	NA	once	TRBJ1-1	TGTGCCAGCAGCTTATCGGGCAGGGAGGGGACTGAAGCTTTCTTT	CASSLSGREGTEAFF
TRBV4-1	NA	NA	TRBJ1-5	TGCGCCAGCAGCCAAGATAAGGGGAGCAATCAGCCCCAGCATTTT	CASSQDKGSNQPQHF
TRBV7-2	TRBD1	NA	TRBJ2-7	TGTGCCAGCAGTCCCGCAGGGGGCCCGCTCGAGCAGTACTTC	CASSPAGGPLEQYF
TRBV2	TRBD2	NA	TRBJ2-7	TGTGCCAGCAGTGAAGCTCAACTAGCGGGCTACGAGCAGTACTTC	CASSEAQLAGYEQYF
TRBV7-6	NA	NA	TRBJ1-1	TGTGCCAGCAGCCCCCAGGGGAAGGGCACTGAAGCTTTCTTT	CASSPQGKGTEAFF
TRBV2	NA	NA	TRBJ1-1	TGTGCCAGCAGTGAAACCCAGAGGGAAGCTTTCTTT	CASSETQREAFF
TRBV27	NA	NA	TRBJ2-3	TGTGCCAGCAGTTTATCGCGAACAGATACGCAGTATTTT	CASSLSRTDTQYF
TRBV7-2	TRBD1	NA	TRBJ2-7	TGTGCCAGCAGCTTAGAGGACAGGGGAGGCGAGCAGTACTTC	CASSLEDRGGEQYF
TRBV11-2	TRBD1	NA	TRBJ1-1	TGTGCCAGCAGCTTAATGGTGGGACAGGGGGGGCCTGAAGCTTTCTTT	CASSLMVGQGGPEAFF
TRBV11-3	NA	few	TRBJ2-6	TGTGCCAGCAGCTTATGGGGGGCGAGCTCTGGGGCCAACGTCCTGACTTTC	CASSLWGASSGANVLTF
TRBV4-1	NA	NA	TRBJ2-7	TGCGCCAGCAGCCAAGTCGAGGCGAATTTCTACGAGCAGTACTTC	CASSQVEANFYEQYF
TRBV28	NA	few	TRBJ1-1	TGTGCCAGCAGCGTAGTCGGACAGCGAGTTTACAAGAACACTGAAGCTTTCTTT	CASSVVGQRVYKNTEAFF
TRBV29-1	TRBD1	NA	TRBJ2-2	TGCAGCGTAGACACAGGGGGCGCTGGCGGGGAGCTGTTTTTT	CSVDTGGAGGELFF
TRBV6-1	NA	NA	TRBJ1-2	TGTGCCAGCAGTGAAGTGGGCAGGGAGCTTGGCTACACCTTC	CASSEVGRELGYTF
TRBV7-2	TRBD1	NA	TRBJ1-5	TGTGCCAGCAGCGCGGGGACAGTCAATCAGCCCCAGCATTTT	CASSAGTVNQPQHF
TRBV5-1	TRBD1	NA	TRBJ2-3	TGCGCCAGCAGCCGGGACAGGGACGCAGATACGCAGTATTTT	CASSRDRDADTQYF
TRBV18	NA	NA	TRBJ1-3	TGTGCCAGCTCACCAGCAGCGTCTGGAAACACCATATATTTT	CASSPAASGNTIYF
TRBV6-6	TRBD1	NA	TRBJ2-5	TGTGCCAGCAGTAAAACTACCGGGACAGAGTACTTC	CASSKTTGTEYF
TRBV10-3	NA	NA	TRBJ2-6	TGTGCCATCAACGCAAAACTAAGCTCTGGGGCCAACGTCCTGACTTTC	CAINAKLSSGANVLTF
TRBV5-1	TRBD1	NA	TRBJ2-3	TGCGCCAGCCGAGGACAGGGGGCCGGCACAGATACGCAGTATTTT	CASRGQGAGTDTQYF
TRBV19	TRBD1	NA	TRBJ1-5	TGTGCCAGTAAGGGTAGCGGGCCAGGGGGTCAGCCCCAGCATTTT	CASKGSGPGGQPQHF
TRBV27	NA	NA	TRBJ2-3	TGTGCCAGCAGTCCCCAGGGTTTGGGCACAGATACGCAGTATTTT	CASSPQGLGTDTQYF
TRBV6-5	NA	NA	TRBJ2-3	TGTGCCAGCAGCACCCCCGTACTTGGAGATACGCAGTATTTT	CASSTPVLGDTQYF
TRBV7-6	TRBD2	NA	TRBJ2-7	TGTGCCAGCAGCTCGAGCGGGGGGGCCTATATCGAGCAGTACTTC	CASSSSGGAYIEQYF
TRBV25-1	NA	NA	TRBJ2-7	TGTGCCAGCAGTGAATGGGACGGCTCCTACGAGCAGTACTTC	CASSEWDGSYEQYF
TRBV7-9	NA	medium-sized	TRBJ1-4	TGTGCCAGCAGCAGGGCAGGCGGTGGGGAAGATGAAAAACTGTTTTTT	CASSRAGGGEDEKLFF
TRBV2	TRBD1	NA	TRBJ1-5	TGTGCCAGCACTAGGGACAGGTACTCCAATCAGCCCCAGCATTTT	CASTRDRYSNQPQHF
TRBV19	NA	NA	TRBJ1-4	TGTGCCAGTAGTATAGCTCCGGGACGAGGGAAACTGTTTTTT	CASSIAPGRGKLFF
TRBV5-1	NA	NA	TRBJ2-3	TGCGCCACCGCTCCCGGACAGTCTAGCACAGATACGCAGTATTTT	CATAPGQSSTDTQYF